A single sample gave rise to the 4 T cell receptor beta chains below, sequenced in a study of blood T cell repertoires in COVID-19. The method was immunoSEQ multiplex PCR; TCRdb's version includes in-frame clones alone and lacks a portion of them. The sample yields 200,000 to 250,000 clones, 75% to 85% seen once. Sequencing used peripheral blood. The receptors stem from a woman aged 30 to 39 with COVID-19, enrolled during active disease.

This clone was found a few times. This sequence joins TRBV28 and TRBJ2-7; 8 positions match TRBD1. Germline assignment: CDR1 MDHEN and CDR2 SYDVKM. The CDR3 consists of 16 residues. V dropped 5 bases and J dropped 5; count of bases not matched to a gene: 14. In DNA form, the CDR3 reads TGTGCCAGCAGTATACTGCAAAGGACAGGGAGGAACGAGCAGTACTTC. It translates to CASSILQRTGRNEQYF. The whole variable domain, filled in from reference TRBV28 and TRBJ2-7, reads DVKVTQSSRYLVKRTGEKVFLECVQDMDHENMFWYRQDPGLGLRLIYFSYDVKMKEKGDIPEGYSVSREKKERFSLILESASTNQTSMYLCASSILQRTGRNEQYFGPGTRLTVT.

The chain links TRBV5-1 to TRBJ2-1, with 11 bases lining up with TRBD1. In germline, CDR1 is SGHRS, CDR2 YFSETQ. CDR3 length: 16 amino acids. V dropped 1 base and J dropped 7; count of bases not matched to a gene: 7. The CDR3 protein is CASSLNPGQGANEQFF. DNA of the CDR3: TGCGCCAGCAGCTTGAACCCCGGACAGGGGGCAAATGAGCAGTTCTTC.

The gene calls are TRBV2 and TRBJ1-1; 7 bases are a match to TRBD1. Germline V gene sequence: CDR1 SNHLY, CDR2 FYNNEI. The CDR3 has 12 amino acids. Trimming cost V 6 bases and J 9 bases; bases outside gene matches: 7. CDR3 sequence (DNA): TGTGCCAGCAGAGACAGGGTGCCGCAAGCTTTCTTT. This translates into CASRDRVPQAFF. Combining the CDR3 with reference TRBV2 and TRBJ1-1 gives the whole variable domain EPEVTQTPSHQVTQMGQEVILRCVPISNHLYFYWYRQILGQKVEFLVSFYNNEISEKSEIFDDQFSVERPDGSNFTLKIRSTKLEDSAMYFCASRDRVPQAFFGQGTRLTVV.

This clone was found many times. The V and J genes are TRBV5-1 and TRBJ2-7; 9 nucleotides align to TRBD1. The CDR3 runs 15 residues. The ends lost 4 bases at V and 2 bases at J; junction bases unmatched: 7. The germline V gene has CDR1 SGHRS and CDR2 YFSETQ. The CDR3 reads CASSPTGQGPYEQYF. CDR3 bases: TGCGCCAGCAGCCCCACGGGACAGGGCCCCTACGAGCAGTACTTC.